Listed here is a single T cell receptor (beta chain). Its antigen remains unidentified. The input lacks base qualities; no much larger clone sits a single base away. Sequencing of the TRB variable region was done with the immunoSEQ hsTCRB v3.0 assay at survey level resolution. The targeted TRB sequencing depth was about 40,000-55,000 T-cell genomes per sample. An Illumina MiSeq with a v3 150-cycle kit was used to sequence the pooled TRB libraries. The paper's processing steps were these. Repertoire analysis ran in R within a reproducible Nextflow workflow covering QC, data transformation and analysis. Custom analyses were implemented in LymphoSeq2, an R package for AIRR-Seq data exploration. After excluding a few samples that yielded fewer than 5000 total TRB sequences, fewer than 200 HIV repertoires remained for analysis. Among the roughly 200 retained HIV repertoires, 55 to 60 were collected before ART initiation and 129 after ART initiation. Each repertoire was downsampled to 5000 TRB nucleotide sequences, and summary statistics were averaged across 100 downsampling iterations. The analysis kept only TRB sequences whose CDR3 regions were at least seven amino acids long. A Shannon entropy-derived clonality score and the Gini coefficient were used to measure diversity. In the repertoire networks, any two of the top 5000 CDR3 amino acid sequences were linked whenever the two sequences differed by an edit distance of one. For TRB CDR3 amino acid sequences, antigen specificity groups and MHC restriction were predicted with GLIPH2. CDR3 amino acid sequences were matched against VDJdb and McPAS-TCR to flag known CMV, EBV, HIV or tissue antigen associations. Pre-ART, post-ART and control groups were compared with Wilcoxon signed-rank tests and Holm-Bonferroni correction. In its TCRdb copy, this immuneACCESS table keeps in-frame sequences only and misses some clones. Where compared with another copy, unresolved V genes explain less than half of these, and the others have no known cause. V and J calls and clone size are those listed in that table; D and trimming were worked out from the DNA. A total of 25,000 to 35,000 clones appear in this sample, 95% to 98% of them only once. The top ten clonotypes cover around 3.1% of the sample.

Participants were included only if at least one PBMC sample before ART initiation and at least two post-ART samples were available. Treatment was received in the United States of America by all participants with HIV. Before DNA extraction, cryopreserved samples of about 1-10 million PBMC were thawed and washed. At the time of the earliest PBMC sample, participants with HIV were aged between roughly 20 and 54 years. PBMC samples from each participant spanned 1-4 timepoints before ART initiation and 2-8 timepoints after ART initiation, with a median of 7 samples. Serial HIV viral load, CD4+ T-cell count, ART history and demographic data were obtained for every participant. Genomic DNA was extracted from unsorted PBMC with a Qiagen kit on a QIAcube, processed in batches of 12 samples. The sample originates from a study of long-term antiretroviral therapy in people with HIV (dated by TCRdb to 2022 to 2024). The study in broad terms: The earliest samples were collected roughly a decade before the 2015 WHO recommendation for immediate ART, at a time when ART was usually postponed until CD4 counts fell. A retrospective serial study tested whether changes in peripheral blood TRB repertoire composition and diversity were associated with ART initiation and durable HIV suppression. From over 25 adults with confirmed HIV infection, the cohort provided under 200 cryopreserved PBMC samples, gathered serially across a mean of around six years (range 1-12). Of the roughly 30 participants with HIV, more than 10 were female. Test extractions of a monoclonal T-cell line alongside a few dozen polyclonal samples showed no cross-contamination during QIAcube processing. Paper-wide results and their limitations: Because pre-ART samples had limited cell numbers, profiling was done on unsorted PBMC rather than on sorted CD4+ and CD8+ T cells. No data were available on ART adherence, viral resistance or therapy changes, limiting inferences about post-ART repertoire changes. The samples were dated from about 2003 to 2018, and the ART regimens that were used may be less effective than current ART regimens. Expanded TRB clones identified before ART initiation dominated the repertoire across all time points, though the dominance fluctuated and decreased in many PLHIV after ART. CDR3 length ranges in HIV repertoires were narrower than in controls, and network structure suggested an antigen-experienced repertoire with only a slight naive shift after ART. A significant increase in TRB diversity was found to be associated with ART initiation, although TRB diversity was observed to remain significantly below that of transplant donor controls even after long-term ART. Because PBMC availability was limited, only the TCR beta chain was sequenced, with no alpha chain pairing.

CDR1 SGHRS and CDR2 YFSETQ are derived from the germline V gene. Including the terminal cysteine and phenylalanine, the CDR3 comprises 16 residues. CDR3 DNA only is kept here, 48 bases in frame from base 1. V lost 4 bases and J lost 0 bases; the stretch between them is 15 bases long. The sequence was obtained from a man aged 30 to 45 with HIV. The chain joins TRBV5-1 to TRBJ2-3; the D gene is perhaps TRBD2, on 7 matching bases. This specimen consisted of unsorted PBMCs, obtained 6.9 years after starting antiretroviral therapy. The DNA reads TGCGCCAGCAGCCGAGGGGGGGTTTCTAGCACAGATACGCAGTATTTT. This yields the protein CASSRGGVSSTDTQYF. Supplemented by the reference TRBV5-1 and TRBJ2-3 proteins around the CDR3, the complete variable domain is KAGVTQTPRYLIKTRGQQVTLSCSPISGHRSVSWYQQTPGQGLQFLFEYFSETQRNKGNFPGRFSGRQFSNSRSEMNVSTLELGDSALYLCASSRGGVSSTDTQYFGPGTRLTVL.